Below, 17 T cell receptor beta chains from the same sample are listed, as sequenced in a study of cytomegalovirus exposure and HLA in healthy donors. The PCR was carried out with 60 Vbeta primers and 13 Jbeta primers. The method was immunoSEQ multiplex PCR; TCRdb's version includes in-frame clones alone and lacks a portion of them. The repertoire holds about 120,000 clones, with around 77% as singletons. Sequencing used PBMCs. These receptors all come from a man aged 18 to 30 in good health and CMV-seropositive.

The chain is built from TRBV6-5 and TRBJ1-2; tentative D call: TRBD1 (5 bases). Trimming cost V 0 bases and J 1 base, with 12 bases left between them. Germline V gene sequence: CDR1 MNHEY, CDR2 SVGAGI. CDR3 size: 16 residues. CDR3 residues: CASSYSGLGLNYGYTF. The DNA of the CDR3 is TGTGCCAGCAGTTACTCGGGCCTGGGGCTTAACTATGGCTACACCTTC.

This sequence joins TRBV18 and TRBJ2-3, with 7 bases matching TRBD1. V trimming: 3 bases; J trimming: 0 bases; junction bases outside the gene matches: 3. Germline V gene sequence: CDR1 KGHSH, CDR2 LQKENI. The CDR3 is made up of 15 amino acids. The CDR3 DNA follows: TGTGCCAGCTCACCCGGACAGGTTAGCACAGATACGCAGTATTTT. It codes for CASSPGQVSTDTQYF.

The J gene is TRBJ2-7, the V gene TRBV30, with 7 bases aligning to TRBD2. CDR1 is GTSNPN, CDR2 SVGIG, per germline (reference sequence). V trimming: 5 bases; J trimming: 3 bases; junction bases outside the gene matches: 10. The length of the CDR3 is 14 residues. CDR3 amino acids: CAWDAKRDVYEQYF. The CDR3 DNA is TGTGCCTGGGATGCTAAGCGGGACGTCTACGAGCAGTACTTC.

This clone was detected a few times. The chain has TRBV5-4 and TRBJ1-1, with 7 bases matching TRBD1. The CDR3 is 14 amino acids. Trimming at V came to 2 bases and at J to 4 bases, leaving 5 bases not matched to a gene. Per the germline V gene, CDR1 is SGHNT and CDR2 is YYREEE (reference sequence). CDR3 residues: CASSLERGLTEAFF. The CDR3 DNA sequence: TGTGCCAGCAGCTTAGAGAGGGGGCTCACTGAAGCTTTCTTT.

A few counts support this clone. The chain employs TRBV18 and TRBJ2-2; no definite D call. The CDR3 is 15 residues long. Germline V lookup: CDR1 KGHSH, CDR2 LQKENI. V was clipped by 1 base and J by 1 base, with 7 bases between them. This chain's CDR3 is CASSPLLENTGELFF. In DNA, the CDR3 is TGTGCCAGCTCACCACTCTTAGAGAACACCGGGGAGCTGTTTTTT.

V and J are TRBV15 and TRBJ1-2; 12 nucleotides align to TRBD1. V shed 5 bases and J 7 bases; nucleotides not matched to a gene: 14. This CDR3 contains 17 residues. Germline V gives CDR1 LNHNV, CDR2 YYDKDF (reference sequence). The CDR3 here is CATSHGTGGTSPRGYTF. CDR3 in DNA: TGTGCCACCAGCCACGGGACAGGGGGCACCAGTCCCCGTGGCTACACCTTC.

This clone was seen a single time. The chain is built from TRBV14 and TRBJ2-7, with 7 bases fitting TRBD1. CDR1 is SGHDN and CDR2 is FVKESK in the germline V gene. The CDR3 length is 15 residues. With 1 base clipped from V and 3 bases from J, the junction kept 6 bases outside the gene matches. The CDR3 sequence is CASSQVKGAGYEQYF. DNA of the CDR3: TGTGCCAGCAGCCAAGTTAAGGGGGCGGGCTACGAGCAGTACTTC.

The chain carries TRBV30 and TRBJ1-3, with D perhaps matching TRBD1 (5 bases). The V gene's germline CDR1 is GTSNPN and CDR2 SVGIG (reference sequence). V was cut by 4 bases and J by 1 base, with 5 bases left in between. The CDR3 spans 12 residues. CDR3 amino acids: CAWTGSGNTIYF. In nucleotides, the CDR3 is TGTGCCTGGACAGGGTCTGGAAACACCATATATTTT.

This clone came up once. V usage is TRBV5-1 and J usage is TRBJ2-7; 7 bases match TRBD1. Germline CDR1 reads SGHRS; CDR2 reads YFSETQ. V shed 1 base, J shed 6 bases, and the junction held 7 bases outside the gene matches. CDR3 length: 14 amino acids. As DNA, the CDR3 is TGCGCCAGCAGCTTGCAGGGGGAAGTTTCCGAGCAGTACTTC. Translation gives CASSLQGEVSEQYF.

The V and J genes are TRBV9 and TRBJ2-2, with D perhaps TRBD1 (5 bases). CDR1 is SGDLS and CDR2 is YYNGEE in the germline V gene. V was cut by 1 base and J by 1 base, with 5 bases left in between. CDR3 length: 14 amino acids. CDR3: CASSVTGNTGELFF. Written as DNA, the CDR3 is TGTGCCAGCAGCGTAACAGGGAACACCGGGGAGCTGTTTTTT.

The chain employs TRBV30 and TRBJ1-1; 8 nucleotides agree with TRBD1. V lost 5 bases, J lost 9 bases, and 14 bases stayed unmatched. Germline-derived CDR1 and CDR2 are GTSNPN and SVGIG (reference sequence). The CDR3 is 14 amino acids. CDR3 in amino acids: CAWGDGQGVNQAFF. DNA for the CDR3: TGTGCCTGGGGGGACGGACAGGGCGTGAACCAAGCTTTCTTT.

This clone was counted once. The chain couples TRBV7-9 to TRBJ1-2, with TRBD1 matching 7 bases. Unmatched junction bases numbered 8, after V lost 5 bases and J lost 5 bases. Germline V gene data show CDR1 as SEHNR and CDR2 as FQNEAQ (reference sequence). The CDR3 contains 14 residues. CDR3 DNA: TGTGCCAGCAGCCCCGGATCAGGGGGATATGGCTACACCTTC. As protein: CASSPGSGGYGYTF.

V gene TRBV5-5 combines with J gene TRBJ2-2, with 8 bases identical to TRBD2. Germline V lookup: CDR1 SGHKS, CDR2 YYEKEE (reference sequence). This CDR3 region has 17 residues. V was pared by 5 bases and J by 6 bases, with 15 bases of the junction left unmatched. CDR3 sequence: CASRPIAGNSGSGELFF. DNA of the CDR3: TGTGCCAGCAGACCTATAGCGGGGAACTCTGGGTCCGGGGAGCTGTTTTTT.

This chain uses TRBV18 with TRBJ2-3; possible D gene TRBD2, 5 bases. The germline CDR1 and CDR2 sequences are KGHSH and LQKENI. V gave up 4 bases and J gave up 3 bases, with 11 bases separating them. This CDR3 has 14 amino acids. The CDR3 protein is CASSQVAITDTQYF. DNA of the CDR3: TGTGCCAGCTCACAGGTAGCGATTACAGATACGCAGTATTTT.

V gene TRBV7-9 combines with J gene TRBJ2-2; no definite D call. This CDR3 spans 15 amino acids. The V and J ends lost 1 base and 6 bases respectively, with 12 bases between them. Per germline, CDR1 SEHNR and CDR2 FQNEAQ (reference sequence). For the CDR3, the DNA is TGTGCCAGCAGCTTAGGAGGAGCCACCGCCGGGGAGCTGTTTTTT. Its translation: CASSLGGATAGELFF.

This clone was detected a few times. V and J are TRBV9 and TRBJ2-7, with a possible D match to TRBD2 (5 bases). The V gene's germline CDR1 is SGDLS and CDR2 YYNGEE. The V gene lost 0 bases and the J gene lost 3 bases, with 7 bases spanning the gap. The length of the CDR3 is 13 residues. CDR3 sequence (DNA): TGTGCCAGCAGCGTAGCACTAGACTACGAGCAGTACTTC. Amino acid sequence: CASSVALDYEQYF. Using reference TRBV9 and TRBJ2-7 for the parts outside the CDR3, the full variable domain is DSGVTQTPKHLITATGQRVTLRCSPRSGDLSVYWYQQSLDQGLQFLIQYYNGEERAKGNILERFSAQQFPDLHSELNLSSLELGDSALYFCASSVALDYEQYFGPGTRLTVT.

The rearrangement uses TRBV30 and TRBJ1-1, with D possibly matching TRBD1 (6 bases). The germline V and J ends were trimmed by 5 bases and 0 bases, with 10 bases remaining between them. The CDR3 loop spans 13 amino acids. CDR1 GTSNPN and CDR2 SVGIG come from the germline V gene (reference sequence). CDR3 sequence: CAWQGTMNTEAFF. The CDR3 bases are TGTGCCTGGCAGGGGACCATGAACACTGAAGCTTTCTTT.